A single sample gave rise to the 4 T cell receptor beta chains below, sequenced in a study of identical twins. TCRdb fed the 5' RACE reads into MiXCR, producing one record per CDR3 protein. The table records about 530,000 distinct CDR3 sequences, more than 20% of them present only once. This sample was shared with a second study, whose subject was yellow fever vaccine responses in identical twins.

Sequenced sample: CD4+ T cells sorted from blood. These TCRs come from a woman between 18 and 30 years old in good health.

This clonotype came up a few times. V and J are TRBV5-1 and TRBJ2-7, with TRBD2 identical over 12 bases. CDR1 is SGHRS, CDR2 YFSETQ, per germline. The CDR3 has 15 residues. J was trimmed by 5 bases and V by 4 bases; bases with no gene match: 7. The CDR3 protein is CASSRLAGGLNEQYF. The CDR3 DNA reads as TGCGCCAGCAGCCGCCTAGCGGGAGGGCTCAACGAGCAGTACTTC.

The CDR3 region is CSVEKQGTEQFF. CDR3 nucleotides: TGCAGCGTTGAAAAACAGGGGACTGAGCAGTTCTTC. The V call is TRBV29-1, the J call TRBJ2-1, with 7 bases matching TRBD1. The length of the CDR3 is 12 residues. Germline lookup yields CDR1 SQVTM and CDR2 ANQGSEA. The V gene end was trimmed by 2 bases and the J gene end by 9 bases; junction bases not matched to a gene: 4.

This clonotype was seen a handful of times. CDR3 in DNA: TGTGCCAGCAGCTTATCCAGTGACGCCGAGTTCTTC. It translates to CASSLSSDAEFF. The chain uses TRBV7-9 and TRBJ2-1; D gene ambiguous. This CDR3 comprises 12 residues. V gave up 2 bases and J gave up 14 bases, with 13 bases separating them. Germline V gene lookup returns CDR1 SEHNR and CDR2 FQNEAQ (reference sequence).

This chain uses TRBV18 with TRBJ1-5; D not certain. Trimming removed 3 bases at V and 1 base at J, with 4 bases between. The germline CDR1 and CDR2 sequences are KGHSH and LQKENI. The CDR3 length is 13 residues. In nucleotides, the CDR3 is TGTGCCAGCTCACCCCACAGCAATCAGCCCCAGCATTTT. Protein sequence: CASSPHSNQPQHF.